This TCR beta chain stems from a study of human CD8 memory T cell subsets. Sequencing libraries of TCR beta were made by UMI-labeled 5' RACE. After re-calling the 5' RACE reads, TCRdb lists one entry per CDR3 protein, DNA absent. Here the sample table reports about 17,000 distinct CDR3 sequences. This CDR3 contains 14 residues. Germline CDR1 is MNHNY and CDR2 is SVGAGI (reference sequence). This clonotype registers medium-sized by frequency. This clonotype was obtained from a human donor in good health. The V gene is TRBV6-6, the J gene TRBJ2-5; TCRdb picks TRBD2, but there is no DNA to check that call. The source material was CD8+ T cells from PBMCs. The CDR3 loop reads CASRTSGGQETQYF.